Listed below are T cell receptor beta chains from one sample, sequenced in a study of cytomegalovirus exposure and HLA in healthy donors. Clones were read by immunoSEQ multiplex PCR, and TCRdb kept only the in-frame ones, dropping some. The sample shows 55,000 to 70,000 clones, roughly 89% of them seen only once. The material sequenced was PBMCs. Source of these receptors: a woman in her 30s in good health and CMV-seronegative. Each CDR3 is given with its conserved first and last residue. Where a row states a size, it is once, few, many or the class of an expanded clone; other rows omit it.

J gene: TRBJ2-7
V gene: TRBV14
clone size: NA
CDR3 protein: CASSQAGSFYEQYF

J gene: TRBJ1-3
V gene: TRBV10-3
clone size: NA
CDR3 protein: CAISVWGGPSGNTIYF

J gene: TRBJ1-4
V gene: TRBV27
clone size: NA
CDR3 protein: CASSPQTGYGEKLFF

J gene: TRBJ2-1
V gene: TRBV2
clone size: NA
CDR3 protein: CASSLGLYNEQFF

J gene: TRBJ1-1
V gene: TRBV2
clone size: NA
CDR3 protein: CASSDPRTGANTEAFF

J gene: TRBJ2-3
V gene: TRBV5-1
clone size: once
CDR3 protein: CASSFPGEDTQYF

J gene: TRBJ2-7
V gene: TRBV6-5
clone size: NA
CDR3 protein: CASSYSAGTSYEQYF

J gene: TRBJ2-1
V gene: TRBV21-1
clone size: once
CDR3 protein: CASSLGTSGRSGYNEQFF

J gene: TRBJ2-1
V gene: TRBV11-1
clone size: NA
CDR3 protein: CASRPRAANEQFF

J gene: NA
V gene: TRBV7-2
clone size: NA
CDR3 protein: CASSLAGLYYEQYF

J gene: TRBJ2-2
V gene: TRBV10-3
clone size: NA
CDR3 protein: CAISEGTSGRAYTGELFF

J gene: TRBJ1-2
V gene: TRBV14
clone size: NA
CDR3 protein: CASSQDFAGRSGYTF

J gene: TRBJ2-2
V gene: TRBV9
clone size: NA
CDR3 protein: CASRVAGGAGELFF

J gene: TRBJ1-2
V gene: TRBV19
clone size: NA
CDR3 protein: CASSTQQGAGHGYTF

J gene: TRBJ2-7
V gene: TRBV27
clone size: NA
CDR3 protein: CASISIGGRYEQYF

J gene: TRBJ1-1
V gene: TRBV6-1
clone size: NA
CDR3 protein: CASSDLAGGLTEAFF

J gene: TRBJ2-7
V gene: TRBV6-5
clone size: NA
CDR3 protein: CASTQGDLREQYF

J gene: TRBJ2-7
V gene: TRBV6-1
clone size: NA
CDR3 protein: CASTRLAGVYEQYF

J gene: TRBJ2-3
V gene: TRBV7-3
clone size: NA
CDR3 protein: CASSLISDTQYF

J gene: TRBJ2-1
V gene: TRBV6-4
clone size: NA
CDR3 protein: CASSPQGLAGGSEQFF

J gene: TRBJ2-7
V gene: TRBV28
clone size: NA
CDR3 protein: CASSLLTYEQYF

J gene: NA
V gene: TRBV7-8
clone size: NA
CDR3 protein: CASSPTYEQYF

J gene: TRBJ2-3
V gene: TRBV5-4
clone size: NA
CDR3 protein: CASSPPLNTDTQYF

J gene: TRBJ2-7
V gene: TRBV27
clone size: NA
CDR3 protein: CASSAVQTSYEQYF

J gene: TRBJ1-2
V gene: TRBV7-2
clone size: NA
CDR3 protein: CASSLARWTGLNYGYTF

J gene: TRBJ2-5
V gene: TRBV7-9
clone size: once
CDR3 protein: CAVGQKSETQYF

J gene: TRBJ1-5
V gene: TRBV7-9
clone size: NA
CDR3 protein: CASSPGENQPQHF

J gene: TRBJ1-4
V gene: TRBV6-6
clone size: NA
CDR3 protein: CASSYSGEKLFF

J gene: TRBJ2-3
V gene: TRBV9
clone size: NA
CDR3 protein: CASSVAGTDKEADTQYF

J gene: TRBJ2-7
V gene: TRBV21-1
clone size: NA
CDR3 protein: CASRGAQGARAGWHLSYEQYF

J gene: TRBJ1-2
V gene: TRBV6-6
clone size: few
CDR3 protein: CASSYLTGTNYGYTF

J gene: TRBJ1-4
V gene: TRBV28
clone size: NA
CDR3 protein: CASSFGVGVWEKLFF

J gene: TRBJ2-3
V gene: TRBV2
clone size: few
CDR3 protein: CASSERDSDTQYF

J gene: TRBJ1-3
V gene: TRBV5-7
clone size: NA
CDR3 protein: CASSLAKSQVSGNTIYF

J gene: TRBJ2-5
V gene: TRBV7-9
clone size: NA
CDR3 protein: CASSGTGEETQYF

J gene: TRBJ2-7
V gene: TRBV9
clone size: once
CDR3 protein: CASSVGGGQGAYEQYF

J gene: TRBJ1-2
V gene: TRBV11-2
clone size: NA
CDR3 protein: CASSTIQKSYGYTF

J gene: TRBJ2-1
V gene: TRBV10-3
clone size: few
CDR3 protein: CAISVGQGPLNEQFF

J gene: TRBJ2-7
V gene: TRBV5-1
clone size: NA
CDR3 protein: CASNSGTGTYEQYF

J gene: TRBJ2-3
V gene: TRBV5-4
clone size: NA
CDR3 protein: CASSLVDRGPDTQYF

J gene: TRBJ2-7
V gene: TRBV28
clone size: NA
CDR3 protein: CAIRSASYEQYF

J gene: TRBJ2-7
V gene: TRBV5-6
clone size: NA
CDR3 protein: CASSLGVRDFHYEQYF

J gene: TRBJ2-3
V gene: TRBV4-2
clone size: NA
CDR3 protein: CASSQASGPFTDTQYF

J gene: TRBJ1-1
V gene: TRBV11-3
clone size: NA
CDR3 protein: CASSLRGGGRGNTEAFF

J gene: TRBJ2-5
V gene: TRBV11-2
clone size: NA
CDR3 protein: CASSFDRSQETQYF

J gene: TRBJ2-5
V gene: TRBV2
clone size: NA
CDR3 protein: CASREGSRETQYF

J gene: TRBJ1-2
V gene: TRBV7-9
clone size: NA
CDR3 protein: CSSSFKPGTGLYGYTF

J gene: TRBJ1-1
V gene: TRBV18
clone size: NA
CDR3 protein: CASSPPTGVAEAFF

J gene: TRBJ1-6
V gene: TRBV2
clone size: NA
CDR3 protein: CASSGSGWGSPLHF

J gene: TRBJ2-1
V gene: TRBV10-3
clone size: NA
CDR3 protein: CAIMDDRDYPYNEQFF

J gene: TRBJ1-1
V gene: TRBV29-1
clone size: NA
CDR3 protein: CSVVKGNSEAFF

J gene: TRBJ2-7
V gene: TRBV15
clone size: NA
CDR3 protein: CATSSDGLAREQYF

J gene: TRBJ2-3
V gene: TRBV11-2
clone size: NA
CDR3 protein: CASSPSDRDVTDTQYF

J gene: TRBJ2-2
V gene: TRBV21-1
clone size: NA
CDR3 protein: CASRGLALNTGELFF